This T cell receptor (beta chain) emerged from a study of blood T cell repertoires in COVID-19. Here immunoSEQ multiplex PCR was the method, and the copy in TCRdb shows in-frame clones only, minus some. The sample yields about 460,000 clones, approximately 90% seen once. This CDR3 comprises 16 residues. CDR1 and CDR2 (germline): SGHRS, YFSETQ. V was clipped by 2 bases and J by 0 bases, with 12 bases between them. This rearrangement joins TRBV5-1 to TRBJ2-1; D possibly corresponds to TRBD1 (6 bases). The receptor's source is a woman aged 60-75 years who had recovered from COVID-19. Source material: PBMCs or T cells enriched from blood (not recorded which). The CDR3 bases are TGCGCCAGCAGCTTCCTGGGACAAAACTCCTACAATGAGCAGTTCTTC. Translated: CASSFLGQNSYNEQFF.